This T cell receptor (beta chain) emerged from a study of identical twins. MiXCR was run by TCRdb on the 5' RACE reads, yielding one entry per CDR3 protein. Of about 300,000 distinct CDR3 sequences listed, more than 9% were seen once; the top ten hold just over 7%. The table lists this clonotype with many counts. The germline V and J ends were trimmed by 4 bases and 4 bases, with 14 bases remaining between them. The CDR3 is 15 residues long. In addition, the sample was reused for a study of yellow fever vaccine responses in identical twins.

The receptor was derived from a woman between 18 and 29 years old in good health. This chain joins TRBV12-3 or TRBV12-4 and TRBJ1-5; the D is unclear. The sample consisted of CD8+ T cells sorted from blood. The CDR3 here is CASSYGATGNQPQHF. The DNA of the CDR3 is TGTGCCAGCAGTTATGGTGCAACGGGGAATCAGCCCCAGCATTTT.